These 2 T cell receptor beta chains share one sample of origin, sequenced in a study of blood T cell repertoires in COVID-19. Assay: immunoSEQ multiplex PCR; the TCRdb copy retains only in-frame clones and omits some. In the table there are fewer than 45,000 clones, approximately 78% of which are singletons. What was sequenced was peripheral blood. These receptors originate from a man aged 55 to 69 with acute or convalescent COVID-19.

V and J are TRBV7-7 and TRBJ2-1; 11 positions match TRBD2. Per the germline V gene, CDR1 is SSHAT and CDR2 is FNYEAQ (reference sequence). This CDR3 spans 16 amino acids. V lost 5 bases, J lost 8 bases, and 11 bases stayed unmatched. The CDR3 is CASSRGTSGSRDEQFF. Here the CDR3 DNA reads TGTGCCAGCAGCCGAGGCACTAGCGGGAGTCGTGATGAGCAGTTCTTC.

The chain recombines TRBV30 with TRBJ2-3, with 8 bases that match TRBD2. The ends lost 0 bases at V and 3 bases at J; junction bases unmatched: 14. Looked up from germline, CDR1 is GTSNPN and CDR2 is SVGIG (reference sequence). The CDR3 is 18 residues long. As DNA, the CDR3 is TGTGCCTGGAGTGTAAGGGAGCGGGAGCTGACTAGGACAGATACGCAGTATTTT. It encodes CAWSVRERELTRTDTQYF.